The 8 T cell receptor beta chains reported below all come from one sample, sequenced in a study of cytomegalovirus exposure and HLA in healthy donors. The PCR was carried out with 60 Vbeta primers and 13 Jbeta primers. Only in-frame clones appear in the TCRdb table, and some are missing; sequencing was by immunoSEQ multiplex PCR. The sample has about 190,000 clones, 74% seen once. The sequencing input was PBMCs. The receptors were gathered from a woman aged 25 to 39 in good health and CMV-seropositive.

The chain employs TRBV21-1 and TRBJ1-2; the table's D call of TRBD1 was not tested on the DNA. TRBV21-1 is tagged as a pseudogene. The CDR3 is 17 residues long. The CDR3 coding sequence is TGTGCCAGCAGGTCAAAGCGGCGACAGGGCGCGCGCTATGGCTACACCTTC. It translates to CASRSKRRQGARYGYTF.

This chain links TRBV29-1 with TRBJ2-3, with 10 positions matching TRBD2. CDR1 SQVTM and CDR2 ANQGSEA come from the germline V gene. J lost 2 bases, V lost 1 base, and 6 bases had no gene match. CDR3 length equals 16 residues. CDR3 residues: CSVEGGAGGSTDTQYF. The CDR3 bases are TGCAGCGTTGAAGGGGGAGCGGGAGGGTCCACAGATACGCAGTATTTT.

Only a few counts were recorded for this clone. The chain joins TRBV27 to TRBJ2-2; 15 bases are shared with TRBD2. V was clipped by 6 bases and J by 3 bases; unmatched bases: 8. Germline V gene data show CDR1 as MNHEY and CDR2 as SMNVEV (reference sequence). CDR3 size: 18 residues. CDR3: CASSPGLAGGHDTGELFF. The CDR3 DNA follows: TGTGCCAGCAGCCCGGGACTAGCGGGAGGACACGACACCGGGGAGCTGTTTTTT.

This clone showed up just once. CDR3 bases: TGTGCCAGCAGCAGGACTGCGGGGGGCTACAATGAGCAGTTCTTC. This codes for CASSRTAGGYNEQFF. The chain is built from TRBV7-9 and TRBJ2-1, with TRBD2 matching 8 bases. CDR1 is SEHNR, CDR2 FQNEAQ, per germline (reference sequence). CDR3 length: 15 amino acids. J was trimmed by 3 bases and V by 5 bases; bases with no gene match: 6.

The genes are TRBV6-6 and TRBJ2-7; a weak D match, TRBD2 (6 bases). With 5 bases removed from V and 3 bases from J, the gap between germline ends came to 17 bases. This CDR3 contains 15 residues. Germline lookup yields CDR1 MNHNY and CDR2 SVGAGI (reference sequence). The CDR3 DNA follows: TGTGCCAGCAGTGCCTCCTTGGGACTGTTCTACGAGCAGTACTTC. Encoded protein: CASSASLGLFYEQYF.

The CDR3 reads CASSPEGCFSYNEQFF. The CDR3 nucleotides read TGTGCCAGCAGCCCGGAGGGCTGTTTCTCCTACAATGAGCAGTTCTTC. The chain employs TRBV5-6 and TRBJ2-1; the D gene is possibly TRBD2 (6 bases). CDR3 length: 16 residues. The ends were cut back, 4 bases at V and 0 bases at J, with 14 bases in the middle. Germline loops: CDR1 SGHDT, CDR2 YYEEEE.

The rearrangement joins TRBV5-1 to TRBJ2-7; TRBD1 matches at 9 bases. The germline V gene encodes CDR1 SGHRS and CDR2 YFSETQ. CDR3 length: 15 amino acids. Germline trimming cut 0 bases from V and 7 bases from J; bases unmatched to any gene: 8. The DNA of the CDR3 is TGCGCCAGCAGCTTGGGGGACAGGGTGACTCGAGAGCAGTACTTC. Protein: CASSLGDRVTREQYF.

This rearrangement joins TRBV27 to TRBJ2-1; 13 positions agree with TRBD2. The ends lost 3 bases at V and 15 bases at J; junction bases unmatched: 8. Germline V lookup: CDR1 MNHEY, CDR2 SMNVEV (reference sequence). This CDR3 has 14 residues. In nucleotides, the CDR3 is TGTGCCAGCAGTTTTGGACTAGCGGGAGTCGGCCTGTTCTTC. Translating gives CASSFGLAGVGLFF.